This T cell receptor beta chain was observed in a study of blood T cells in healthy people across ages. On the study more broadly: Per two T cells, template switching captured roughly one barcoded beta molecule. Notes on the study in general: Researchers said unsorted PBMCs prevented a conclusive naive versus antigen-experienced comparison. Naive T cell percentage and TCR beta diversity correlated strongly.

Combining a sample-barcoded 5' primer with a J-beta primer mix, a second PCR ran for roughly 6 to 11 cycles. Via MiXCR, TCRdb re-called the 5' RACE reads, giving one row per CDR3 protein. The data hold about 640,000 distinct CDR3 sequences, with around 54% observed a single time. CDR1 is SGHRS, CDR2 YFSETQ, per germline. CDR3 size: 15 residues. The V end lost 0 bases, the J end lost 6 bases, and 16 bases lay between the germline ends. As regards this clonotype: Its antigen is still unknown.

This sequence joins TRBV5-1 and TRBJ2-7; weak D call: TRBD1 (6 bases). This clonotype was sampled from a man in his 60s in good health. The sample consisted of blood. The CDR3 reads CASSLASGLGGEQYF. The DNA for the CDR3 is TGCGCCAGCAGCTTGGCCAGTGGGTTAGGGGGCGAGCAGTACTTC.